The T cell receptor beta chain under discussion was sequenced for a study of identifying expanded T cells in peripheral blood (dated by TCRdb to between 2018 and 2021). With regard to the full study: Four technical replicates, made by sequencing separate aliquots from the same pool of genomic DNA, were compared pairwise.

Overall study outcomes, separate from this receptor: The binomial model flagged approximately 1.2 differentially abundant clones between technical replicates, compared with about 16.4 over approximately 2 weeks and 19 over four weeks. The authors expected biological variance in healthy repertoires might increase further over much longer intervals such as months to years. Across all healthy donors, variance in clone template counts between approximately two-week samples was found to increase significantly with total template count. The beta-binomial model significantly reduced the number of clones called differentially abundant and the false-positive rate across all healthy-donor time intervals.

No immune events, such as infections, were documented for the healthy donors during the collection period. Healthy-donor blood repertoires served as a training cohort to calibrate time-dependent variance in a beta-binomial model of T-cell clone differential abundance. There were 10 healthy donors in the training cohort, of whom 3 were female and 7 were male. An age range of roughly 25 to 65 years, with an average of roughly 47 years, was recorded for the donors. Obtained from a commercial supplier, whole blood was collected from each healthy donor at three time points set 2 to 3 weeks apart. Genomic DNA was extracted from unsorted whole blood for immunosequencing. Trimming accounts for 3 bases at V and 1 base at J, while the number of junction bases matched to no gene is 6. CDR1 and CDR2, per the germline V gene (reference sequence), are LNHDA and SQIVND. Inclusive of the bounding cysteine and phenylalanine, the CDR3 is 16 residues long. This entry keeps only the CDR3 DNA: 48 bases, framed from base 1.

TCRbeta CDR3 regions were profiled with the immunoSEQ Assay using bias-controlled multiplex PCR amplification of genomic DNA. For the original study's pipeline: To quantify the absolute abundance of each unique TCRbeta CDR3 region, the sequences were collapsed and filtered. Two models were used to test differential abundance: a binomial model (Fisher-equivalent) and a beta-binomial model that adds time-dependent variance fitted from healthy donors. Clones with fewer than 5 combined templates were excluded, and clones with Benjamini-Hochberg FDR below 0.01 were called differentially abundant. In the beta-binomial model, variance was expressed as a function of the total template count across the two samples, in the form v = (b*log(k)+a)^2. Imported from immuneACCESS, the table was reduced by TCRdb to in-frame sequences with V and J called. These copies leave out some clones; in studies compared against another copy, an unresolved V gene accounts for under half, and the cause of the remainder is not known. D and trimming were read from the DNA, whereas the V and J calls and clone size are those reported in that table. The sample table holds 60,000 to 70,000 clones, of which about 83% were seen once. About 18% of the sample is taken by the ten largest.

For this clone: The antigen it binds to is not known. Base-call qualities are not available, and no considerably larger clone is one nucleotide away.

Sequenced sample: blood. This TCR derives from a person aged 18 to 75 in good health. This chain is built from TRBV19 and TRBJ2-5, with 9 central nucleotides matching TRBD2. The nucleotide sequence reads TGTGCCAGTAGTATCTCTAGCGGGGCCCTCCAAGAGACCCAGTACTTC. It encodes CASSISSGALQETQYF.